The sequence of this TCR beta chain was determined in a study of shared clonotypes between healthy human individuals. Study-wide background: Each donor's CD4 naive and CD4 memory cells filled three plates apiece, CD8 naive two, and CD8 memory one.

About 30,000 T cell genomes (roughly 190 ng DNA) went into each sorted-subset replicate. Some clones are missing from TCRdb's copy, which holds only in-frame ones; the method was immunoSEQ multiplex PCR. The sample contains approximately 2.4 million clones, approximately 96% of which appear only once. About this clone: The antigen is undetermined.

General observations from the study: Researchers found naive subsets generally carried larger estimated richness than memory subsets.

CDR1 and CDR2 (germline): MNHNY, SVGAGI (reference sequence). This CDR3 spans 16 amino acids. V lost 7 bases to trimming and J lost 0 bases, with 16 bases between them. The clonotype was recovered from a man aged 18 to 30 in good health. Sequencing used naive CD4+ T cells sorted from blood. Documented subset: CD45RA+ positively selected. V is TRBV6-6 and J is TRBJ1-3; the D is unclear. The CDR3 DNA reads TGTGCCAGCACAAAAGTCGGGCCCGCCTCTGGAAACACCATATATTTT. Amino acid sequence: CASTKVGPASGNTIYF.